This TCR beta chain is from a study of CD8 T cells in Susac syndrome (dated by TCRdb to the late 2010s). For the study in its entirety: Repertoire sequencing was used to test whether CD8+ T cell activation and differentiation in Susac syndrome was antigen driven.

The germline V gene (reference sequence) sets CDR1 to DFQATT and CDR2 to SNEGSKA. V sheds 1 base and J sheds 6 bases, leaving 16 bases between their ends. The CDR3 contains 14 residues, cysteine and valine counted. This entry keeps only the CDR3 DNA: 42 bases, framed from base 1. Peripheral blood CD8+ and CD4+ T cells from healthy donors, Susac syndrome patients and multiple sclerosis patients were profiled using high-throughput TCR beta sequencing. Healthy donors were age- and sex-matched controls. Bulk CD8+ and CD4+ T cells were purified by magnetic negative isolation, while CD8+ TEMRA cells were enriched using FACS. Blood was collected in EDTA tubes and processed within 24 hours, with PBMCs isolated through density gradient centrifugation. PBMCs destined for TCR sequencing were cryopreserved in liquid nitrogen and later thawed in a 37 °C water bath. Purity of sorted or isolated CD4+, CD8+ and CD8+ TEMRA cells was at least 90%.

RNA was extracted using the RNeasy kit, and about 0.5 to 1 microgram was reverse transcribed with random hexamers. TCR beta CDR3 regions were amplified with the immunoSEQ multiplex PCR assay covering 54 Vbeta and 13 Jbeta segments. PCR amplification bias was corrected by using a synthetic template baseline for primer optimization and computational correction. In the authors' own workflow: Reads were assigned to V, D and J genes according to IMGT and analyzed in immunoSEQ Analyzer, with only productive sequences retained. Clonality was computed as one minus Shannon entropy normalized by log2 of the number of productive unique sequences. For each patient and control, public and private clones were evaluated among the 100 most prevalent clones. Clones were defined as Susac-specific if absent from the healthy and MS cohorts, from around 1,000 published viral clones and from other ImmuneACCESS disease sequences. Through fastp at Q25 and MiXCR, TCRdb rebuilt clones from the public reads, retaining in-frame beta chains. Each CDR3 protein gets just one entry, which takes the most common genes and DNA from the rows behind it. These V and J calls are TCRdb output, not the study's own analysis. In all, the sample holds roughly 200,000 distinct CDR3 sequences, and 95% of those were seen once. The top ten hold about 0.095% of the sample.

Concerning this clonotype itself: Its cognate antigen has yet to be identified. No clone much larger than this one lies a single base away; base qualities are absent.

The investigation overall reported the following: The number of individuals in the TCR sequencing and HLA analysis was acknowledged as relatively small.

The sequenced sample was CD4+ T cells from PBMCs. The V and J segments used are TRBV20-1 and TRBJ2-7; the D element could tentatively be TRBD1 or TRBD2, as 5 bases agree for each. The source is a human donor in good health. The CDR3 protein sequence reads: CSARVEGLGGEQYV. The DNA reads as follows: TGCAGTGCTAGAGTCGAGGGGCTCGGAGGCGAGCAGTACGTC.